One and the same sample provided the 18 T cell receptor beta chains below, sequenced in a study of shared clonotypes between healthy human individuals. Generated by immunoSEQ multiplex PCR, the TCRdb table keeps only in-frame clones and is missing some. The data hold around 2,000,000 clones, with about 95% observed a single time. The sample consisted of naive CD4+ T cells sorted from blood. Subset: CD45RA+ positively selected. These receptors came from a man aged 18 to 29 in good health.

The chain joins TRBV25-1 to TRBJ2-1, with 7 bases that match TRBD1. Germline CDR1 and CDR2: MGHDK and SYGVNS. The CDR3 has 15 residues. Germline trimming cut 3 bases from V and 0 bases from J; bases unmatched to any gene: 2. CDR3 in amino acids: CASSEDRTSYNEQFF. In DNA, the CDR3 is TGTGCCAGCAGTGAGGACAGGACCTCCTACAATGAGCAGTTCTTC.

A note on this clone: Other DNA sequences of this sample code for an identical CDR3. This CDR3 is CASSSRDTYGYTF. CDR3 sequence (DNA): TGTGCCAGCAGCTCCCGGGACACTTATGGCTACACCTTC. The V call is TRBV7-9, the J call TRBJ1-2; a possible D gene is TRBD1 (6 bases). The germline V gene encodes CDR1 SEHNR and CDR2 FQNEAQ (reference sequence). The length of the CDR3 is 13 residues. V was trimmed by 4 bases and J by 5 bases, leaving 11 bases between them.

CDR3 sequence (DNA): TGTGCCAGCAGCATAGGGGCGGGACTAGCGGCAGATACGCAGTATTTT. It codes for CASSIGAGLAADTQYF. This rearrangement joins TRBV7-9 to TRBJ2-3, with 11 bases that match TRBD2. CDR1 SEHNR and CDR2 FQNEAQ come from the germline V gene (reference sequence). CDR3 length equals 16 residues. V gave up 5 bases and J gave up 4 bases; unmatched junction bases: 8.

This chain joins TRBV7-8 and TRBJ2-7; 9 bases match TRBD2. This CDR3 has 16 residues. The J segment lost 2 bases and the V segment lost 4 bases, leaving 9 bases of the junction unmatched. Germline V CDR1 and CDR2: SGHVS, FQNEAQ. CDR3 sequence: CASSSKPSGVPYEQYF. DNA of the CDR3: TGTGCCAGCAGCTCTAAGCCTAGCGGGGTTCCCTACGAGCAGTACTTC.

The chain couples TRBV7-2 to TRBJ1-2; D unresolved. V shed 0 bases and J shed 3 bases, with 14 bases lying between them. The CDR3 loop spans 16 amino acids. CDR1 is SGHTA and CDR2 is FQGNSA in the germline V gene. DNA for the CDR3: TGTGCCAGCAGCTTAGCGGGTGCAGGTTCGGACTATGGCTACACCTTC. This sequence encodes CASSLAGAGSDYGYTF.

The rearrangement links TRBV27 to TRBJ1-2; TRBD1 agrees at 8 bases. This CDR3 comprises 15 residues. J lost 5 bases, V lost 2 bases, and 7 bases had no gene match. Per the germline V gene, CDR1 is MNHEY and CDR2 is SMNVEV (reference sequence). CDR3 nucleotides: TGTGCCAGCAGTTTAGGGCAGGGGGCTCGATATGGCTACACCTTC. Protein sequence: CASSLGQGARYGYTF.

This clone was detected once. Other DNA sequences in this sample translate to the same CDR3. The chain links TRBV6-5 to TRBJ2-7; 7 nucleotides align to TRBD1. Germline V CDR1 and CDR2: MNHEY, SVGAGI. CDR3 length equals 14 residues. V was clipped by 2 bases and J by 3 bases; unmatched bases: 4. The CDR3 protein is CASSYDRAGYEQYF. Written as DNA, the CDR3 is TGTGCCAGCAGTTACGACAGGGCGGGCTACGAGCAGTACTTC.

The genes are TRBV2 and TRBJ1-5; maybe TRBD1 (6 bases). V dropped 6 bases and J dropped 0 bases, with 12 bases sitting between them. There are 15 residues in the CDR3. Germline V gene sequence: CDR1 SNHLY, CDR2 FYNNEI. The CDR3 protein is CASSGDTYSNQPQHF. The CDR3 DNA is TGTGCCAGCAGCGGGGACACGTATAGCAATCAGCCCCAGCATTTT.

This chain connects TRBV18 to TRBJ2-3; 10 bases are shared with TRBD2. CDR1 is KGHSH and CDR2 is LQKENI in the germline V gene. The length of the CDR3 is 16 residues. V shed 5 bases and J 1 base; nucleotides not matched to a gene: 6. The CDR3 is CASSTTGTSGTDTQYF. CDR3 DNA: TGTGCCAGCTCAACAACCGGGACTAGCGGCACAGATACGCAGTATTTT.

With respect to this clone: Other DNA sequences of this sample code for an identical CDR3. The rearrangement joins TRBV28 to TRBJ1-3; a weak D match, TRBD1 (5 bases). The CDR3 runs 15 residues. Trimming removed 3 bases from V and 0 bases from J, with 9 bases in between. Germline-derived CDR1 and CDR2 are MDHEN and SYDVKM. The CDR3 loop is CASSLGVLSGNTIYF. CDR3 nucleotide sequence: TGTGCCAGCAGTTTGGGGGTACTCTCTGGAAACACCATATATTTT.

J is TRBJ1-3 and V is TRBV2; tentatively, D is TRBD1 (5 bases). Trimming pared 6 bases from V and 4 bases from J, leaving 7 bases between. This CDR3 region has 12 residues. Germline assignment: CDR1 SNHLY and CDR2 FYNNEI. The CDR3 is CASRGEGNTIYF. CDR3 DNA: TGTGCCAGCAGGGGGGAAGGAAACACCATATATTTT.

The sample holds one count of this clone. A much larger clone sits a single nucleotide away, making a read error possible. CDR3 DNA: TGTGCCGGCAGCTCCTTGGTGGGCACTGAAGCTTTCTTT. Translating it yields CAGSSLVGTEAFF. V usage is TRBV7-8 and J usage is TRBJ1-1; no firm D call. The CDR3 length is 13 residues. The germline gives CDR1 SGHVS, CDR2 FQNEAQ.

J is TRBJ2-5 and V is TRBV2; D could derive from TRBD1 or TRBD2 (5 bases each). Per the germline V gene, CDR1 is SNHLY and CDR2 is FYNNEI. The CDR3 totals 14 residues. The V gene lost 6 bases and the J gene lost 5 bases, with 16 bases spanning the gap. The CDR3 sequence is CASSATGPRETQYF. The CDR3 region has the DNA TGTGCCAGCAGCGCTACGGGGCCCCGGGAGACCCAGTACTTC. Filled out from reference TRBV2 and TRBJ2-5, the complete variable domain reads EPEVTQTPSHQVTQMGQEVILRCVPISNHLYFYWYRQILGQKVEFLVSFYNNEISEKSEIFDDQFSVERPDGSNFTLKIRSTKLEDSAMYFCASSATGPRETQYFGPGTRLLVL.

The chain employs TRBV19 and TRBJ2-7; 7 nucleotides agree with TRBD2. J gave up 7 bases and V 7 bases, and 16 bases lay outside the gene matches. The CDR3 is 15 amino acids. CDR1 and CDR2 (germline): LNHDA, SQIVND (reference sequence). The CDR3, as DNA: TGTGCCAGTACCGACGGTCGAGCGGGGAGTAATGAGCAGTACTTC. As protein: CASTDGRAGSNEQYF. The full variable domain, in which reference TRBV19 and TRBJ2-7 provide the parts outside the CDR3, is DGGITQSPKYLFRKEGQNVTLSCEQNLNHDAMYWYRQDPGQGLRLIYYSQIVNDFQKGDIAEGYSVSREKKESFPLTVTSAQKNPTAFYLCASTDGRAGSNEQYFGPGTRLTVT.

This rearrangement joins TRBV28 to TRBJ1-5, with D maybe TRBD1 (5 bases). This CDR3 has 13 residues. CDR1 is MDHEN, CDR2 SYDVKM, per germline. Trimming cost V 8 bases and J 7 bases, with 15 bases left between them. The chain's CDR3 is CASGLVRGQPQHF. CDR3 coding DNA: TGTGCCAGCGGGCTGGTGCGGGGGCAGCCCCAGCATTTT.

This chain connects TRBV30 to TRBJ1-4; no clear D gene. The germline V gene has CDR1 GTSNPN and CDR2 SVGIG (reference sequence). The length of the CDR3 is 16 residues. V lost 1 base to trimming and J lost 4 bases, with 16 bases between them. The CDR3 is CAWSGQGSIVNEKLFF. Here the CDR3 DNA reads TGTGCCTGGAGTGGTCAAGGTTCTATAGTTAATGAAAAACTGTTTTTT.

This rearrangement joins TRBV28 to TRBJ1-2; D remains ambiguous. Germline CDR1 is MDHEN and CDR2 is SYDVKM. This CDR3 is built from 13 residues. V lost 11 bases and J lost 5, with 18 bases in between. This chain's CDR3 is CAGLIRGGYGYTF. CDR3 coding DNA: TGTGCCGGCCTAATTCGCGGTGGATATGGCTACACCTTC.

With respect to this clone: This may be a read error, as it is one base from a much larger clone. This chain joins TRBV30 and TRBJ1-1, with D unclear. Germline-derived CDR1 and CDR2 are GTSNPN and SVGIG (reference sequence). The CDR3 runs to 14 residues. The CDR3 DNA reads as TGTGCCTGGAGTGTAAACAGTCTGAACATTGAAGCTTTCTTT. Protein sequence: CAWSVNSLNIEAFF.